The 4 T cell receptor beta chains reported below all come from one sample, sequenced in a study of T-cell memory formation after mild COVID-19. TCRdb ran MiXCR on the 5' RACE reads and lists one entry per CDR3 protein. The table lists under 110,000 distinct CDR3 sequences, 9.5% to 15% of them singletons, with around 25% in the top ten. What was sequenced was PBMCs or a T cell subset sorted from them (not recorded which). These receptors all stem from an adult woman who had mild COVID-19 (a few samples of this study predate the infection). Cell type and time point are not known.

This sequence joins TRBV12-3 or TRBV12-4 and TRBJ2-1, with a tentative D call TRBD2 (6 bases). This CDR3 has 14 amino acids. The V gene lost 6 bases and the J gene lost 9 bases, with 18 bases spanning the gap. CDR3: CASSPSGVSGEQFF. DNA for the CDR3: TGTGCCAGCAGCCCATCGGGAGTATCTGGTGAGCAGTTCTTC.

About this clonotype itself: This may be a read error, as it is one base from a much larger clone. CDR3 DNA sequence: TGTGCCAGCAGTGCGACTAGCGGGAGCACAGATACGCAGTATTTT. Protein: CASSATSGSTDTQYF. The chain combines TRBV6-4 with TRBJ2-3; 10 bases agree with TRBD2. This CDR3 has 15 residues. Germline-derived CDR1 and CDR2 are MRHNA and SNTAGT. The trim removed 4 bases at V and 0 bases at J, leaving 1 base unmatched.

V gene TRBV4-3 combines with J gene TRBJ2-7; TRBD1 matches 7 bases. Trimming at V came to 3 bases and at J to 0 bases, leaving 5 bases not matched to a gene. CDR3 length equals 15 residues. Germline values: CDR1 LGHNA, CDR2 YSLEER. The CDR3 DNA follows: TGCGCCAGCAGCCAGAACAGGGGCAGCTCCTACGAGCAGTACTTC. Its translation: CASSQNRGSSYEQYF.

This clonotype was detected many times. The CDR3 is CASSPHQETQYF. CDR3 bases: TGTGCCAGCAGCCCACATCAAGAGACCCAGTACTTC. The chain links TRBV14 to TRBJ2-5; D unclear. The germline V gene has CDR1 SGHDN and CDR2 FVKESK. V gave up 4 bases and J gave up 2 bases, with 5 bases separating them. This CDR3 has 12 residues. The variable domain in full, completed from reference TRBV14 and TRBJ2-5, reads EAGVTQFPSHSVIEKGQTVTLRCDPISGHDNLYWYRRVMGKEIKFLLHFVKESKQDESGMPNNRFLAERTGGTYSTLKVQPAELEDSGVYFCASSPHQETQYFGPGTRLLVL.